Included here is one T cell receptor beta chain sequence, with context. These data originate in a study of tumor-infiltrating lymphocytes in localized non-small cell lung cancer. In germline, CDR1 is MNHEY, CDR2 SMNVEV (reference sequence). The CDR3 length is 17 residues. J was trimmed by 0 bases and V by 3 bases; bases with no gene match: 10. Data came from immunoSEQ multiplex PCR; TCRdb stores just in-frame clones and leaves some out. Altogether more than 15,000 clones are present, around three quarters being singletons, with the ten largest covering less than 10%. This receptor was obtained from a human donor with non-small cell lung cancer. Sequencing was done on a sample of lung tumor tissue. The chain combines TRBV27 with TRBJ2-7, with 8 bases identical to TRBD2. The CDR3: CASSLGLAGGLSYEQYF. The CDR3, as DNA: TGTGCCAGCAGTTTGGGGTTGGCGGGAGGACTCTCCTACGAGCAGTACTTC.